Given below is one TCR beta chain in context. The antigen is undetermined. This sample was taken from a study of vaccination and CD4 T cells after COVID-19. Study summary: Each participant underwent a two-dose regimen of either the BNT162b2 or the mRNA-1273 vaccine. The peptides that stimulated the cells were overlapping spike peptides from SARS-CoV-2, HCoV-NL63, HCoV-OC43 and HCoV-229E. The study, taken as a whole, reports: Looking at convalescent patients, 304 of their 307 vaccine-specific clones were spike mono-reactive.

The Oncomine TCR Beta short-read assay sequenced DNA from cultured CD4+ T cells. TCRdb re-called the PCR reads with MiXCR, one entry per CDR3 protein. The table has some 9,000 distinct CDR3 sequences, roughly 65% seen once; the top ten hold roughly 10%. The treatment here: roughly nine-day PBMC culture with coronavirus spike peptide pools or control peptides (ViraFEST assay). CDR1 is SGHDN, CDR2 FVKESK, per germline. There are 14 residues in the CDR3. V lost 1 base, J lost 5 bases, and 11 bases lay in between. This specimen consisted of CD4+ T cells from blood, cultured in vitro, obtained before SARS-CoV-2 vaccination. The TCR comes from a human donor who had recovered from COVID-19. The chain has TRBV14 and TRBJ2-5; D call uncertain. The CDR3: CASSQVLGSETQYF. In nucleotides, the CDR3 is TGTGCCAGCAGCCAAGTGCTAGGGTCGGAGACCCAGTACTTC.